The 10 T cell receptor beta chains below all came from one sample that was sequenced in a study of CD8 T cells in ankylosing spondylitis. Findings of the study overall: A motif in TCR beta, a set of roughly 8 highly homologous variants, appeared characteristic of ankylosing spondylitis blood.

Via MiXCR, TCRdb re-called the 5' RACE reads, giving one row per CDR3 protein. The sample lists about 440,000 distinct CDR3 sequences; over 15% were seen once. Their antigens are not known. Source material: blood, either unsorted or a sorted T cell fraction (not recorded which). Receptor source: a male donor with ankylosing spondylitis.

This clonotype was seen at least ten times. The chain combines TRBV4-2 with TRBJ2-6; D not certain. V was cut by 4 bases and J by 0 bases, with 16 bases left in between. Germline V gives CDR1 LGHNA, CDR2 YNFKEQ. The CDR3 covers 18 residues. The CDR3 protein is CASSPSAADSSGANVLTF. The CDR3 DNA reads TGTGCCAGCAGCCCAAGTGCAGCCGATAGCTCTGGGGCCAACGTCCTGACTTTC.

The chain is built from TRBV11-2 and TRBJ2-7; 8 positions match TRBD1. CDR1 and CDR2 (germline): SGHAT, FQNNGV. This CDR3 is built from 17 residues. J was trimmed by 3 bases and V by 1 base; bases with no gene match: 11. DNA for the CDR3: TGTGCCAGCAGCTTAGCCGGGGTGGGGACAGGACTCTACGAGCAGTACTTC. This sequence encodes CASSLAGVGTGLYEQYF.

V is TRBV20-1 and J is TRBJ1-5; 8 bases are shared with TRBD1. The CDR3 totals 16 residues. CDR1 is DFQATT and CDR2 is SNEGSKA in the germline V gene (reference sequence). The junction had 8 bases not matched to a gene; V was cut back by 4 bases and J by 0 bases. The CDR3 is CSATPGTGVSNQPQHF. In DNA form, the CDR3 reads TGCAGTGCTACTCCCGGGACAGGCGTTAGCAATCAGCCCCAGCATTTT.

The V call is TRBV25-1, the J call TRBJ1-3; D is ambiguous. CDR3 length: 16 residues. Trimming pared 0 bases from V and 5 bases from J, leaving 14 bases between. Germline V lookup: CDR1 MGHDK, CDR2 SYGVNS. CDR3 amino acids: CASSEYREGLRNTIYF. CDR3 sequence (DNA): TGTGCCAGCAGTGAATATCGGGAGGGTTTGAGAAACACCATATATTTT.

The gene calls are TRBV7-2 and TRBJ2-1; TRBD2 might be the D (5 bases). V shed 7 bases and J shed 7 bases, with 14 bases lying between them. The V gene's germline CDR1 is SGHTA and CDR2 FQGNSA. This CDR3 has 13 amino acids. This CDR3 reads CASNPSGFNEQFF. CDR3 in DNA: TGTGCCAGCAACCCTTCGGGGTTTAATGAGCAGTTCTTC.

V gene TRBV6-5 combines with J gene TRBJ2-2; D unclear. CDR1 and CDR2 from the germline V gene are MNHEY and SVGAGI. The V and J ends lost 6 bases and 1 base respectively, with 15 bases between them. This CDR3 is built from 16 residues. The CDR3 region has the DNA TGTGCCAGCAGACACTCCCCCGGTGGGAACACCGGGGAGCTGTTTTTT. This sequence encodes CASRHSPGGNTGELFF.

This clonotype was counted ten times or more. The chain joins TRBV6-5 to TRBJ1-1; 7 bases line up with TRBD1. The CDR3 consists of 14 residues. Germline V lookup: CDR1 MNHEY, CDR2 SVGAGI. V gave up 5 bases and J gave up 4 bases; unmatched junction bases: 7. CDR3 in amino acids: CASSLHRTGTEAFF. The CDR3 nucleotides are TGTGCCAGCAGTCTACATCGGACAGGCACTGAAGCTTTCTTT.

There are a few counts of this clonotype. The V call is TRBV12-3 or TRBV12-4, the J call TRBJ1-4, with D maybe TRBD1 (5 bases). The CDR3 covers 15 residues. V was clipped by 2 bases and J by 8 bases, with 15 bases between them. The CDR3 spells CASSLHRGMGEKLFF. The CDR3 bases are TGTGCCAGCAGTTTACATCGGGGCATGGGGGAAAAACTGTTTTTT.

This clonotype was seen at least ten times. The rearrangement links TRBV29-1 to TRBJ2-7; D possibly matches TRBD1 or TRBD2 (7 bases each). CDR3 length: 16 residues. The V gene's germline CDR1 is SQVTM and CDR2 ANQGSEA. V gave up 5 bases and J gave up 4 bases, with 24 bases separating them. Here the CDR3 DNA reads TGCAGCGTTCGAAGGGGAGGGGGCAAGAATGGGTACGAGCAGTACTTC. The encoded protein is CSVRRGGGKNGYEQYF.

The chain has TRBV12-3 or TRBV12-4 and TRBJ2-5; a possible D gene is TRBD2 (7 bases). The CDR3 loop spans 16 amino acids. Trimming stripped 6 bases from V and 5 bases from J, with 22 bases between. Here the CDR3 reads CASRPGRGGAWETQYF. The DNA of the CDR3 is TGTGCCAGCAGGCCCGGGCGCGGGGGCGCATGGGAGACCCAGTACTTC.